One sample yielded the 8 T cell receptor beta chains listed below, sequenced in a study of blood T cells in healthy people across ages. A sample-barcoded 5' primer and a J-beta primer mix were used in a second PCR of about 7 to 12 cycles. TCRdb itself ran the 5' RACE reads through MiXCR, one entry per CDR3 protein. The sample has around 1.7 million distinct CDR3 sequences; roughly 27% are singletons. The material sequenced was blood. These receptors were taken from a woman aged 25 to 39 in good health.

This chain uses TRBV12-3 or TRBV12-4 with TRBJ1-4; D uncertain. The CDR3 spans 13 residues. Trimming cost V 6 bases and J 7 bases, with 12 bases left between them. The CDR3 DNA follows: TGTGCCAGCAGAAATATACAGCTTGAAAAACTGTTTTTT. This translates into CASRNIQLEKLFF.

This chain links TRBV2 with TRBJ2-3, with TRBD1 identical over 9 bases. Germline trimming cut 6 bases from V and 4 bases from J; bases unmatched to any gene: 8. Germline V gene sequence: CDR1 SNHLY, CDR2 FYNNEI. This CDR3 spans 15 amino acids. The chain's CDR3 is CASRLQGAIADTQYF. CDR3 nucleotides: TGTGCCAGCAGATTACAGGGGGCGATTGCAGATACGCAGTATTTT.

In its sample, this clonotype was seen a few times. The chain links TRBV10-3 to TRBJ2-4, with 8 bases that match TRBD1. Gene TRBJ2-7 matches the end of the DNA better, so the J call may be wrong. This CDR3 region has 14 residues. Germline CDR1 is ENHRY and CDR2 is SYGVKD. CDR3 sequence: CAISDEQGVGEQYF. The CDR3, as DNA: TGTGCCATCAGTGATGAACAGGGGGTGGGCGAGCAGTACTTC.

This chain's CDR3 is CASSPPRGQPQHF. The CDR3, as DNA: TGTGCCAGCAGCCCCCCCCGAGGTCAGCCCCAGCATTTT. The rearrangement uses TRBV12-3 or TRBV12-4 and TRBJ1-5, with no clear D. Trimming stripped 6 bases from V and 6 bases from J, with 12 bases between. There are 13 residues in the CDR3.

The CDR3 sequence: CASSQARSGINEQFF. The CDR3 region has the DNA TGTGCCAGCAGCCAAGCCCGGTCTGGGATAAATGAGCAGTTCTTC. The chain employs TRBV3-1 and TRBJ2-1; D remains unclear. In germline, CDR1 is LGHDT, CDR2 YNNKEL (reference sequence). The CDR3 is 15 residues long. V lost 1 base and J lost 7, with 14 bases in between.

With respect to this clonotype: This may be a read error, as it is one base from a much larger clone. The chain joins TRBV12-3 or TRBV12-4 to TRBJ2-5, with TRBD2 identical over 11 bases. V lost 4 bases and J lost 11; bases outside the gene matches: 12. The CDR3 totals 15 residues. Here the CDR3 reads CASSCKGLAAIEQYF. The CDR3 region has the DNA TGTGCCAGCAGTTGCAAGGGACTAGCGGCCATTGAGCAGTACTTC.

A remark on this clonotype: A read error is possible here, since a much larger clone lies one base away. CDR3 amino acids: CSARAENERFF. CDR3 DNA sequence: TGCAGTGCTAGAGCCGAGAATGAGCGGTTCTTC. This sequence joins TRBV20-1 and TRBJ2-1; D is unresolved. This CDR3 contains 11 residues. Germline V lookup: CDR1 DFQATT, CDR2 SNEGSKA (reference sequence).

The rearrangement joins TRBV2 to TRBJ1-6; D unclear. The ends were cut back, 1 base at V and 8 bases at J, with 6 bases in the middle. The CDR3 contains 13 residues. CDR1 is SNHLY, CDR2 FYNNEI, per germline. Here the CDR3 reads CASSEGRDSPLHF. The DNA for the CDR3 is TGTGCCAGCAGTGAAGGAAGGGATTCACCCCTCCACTTT.